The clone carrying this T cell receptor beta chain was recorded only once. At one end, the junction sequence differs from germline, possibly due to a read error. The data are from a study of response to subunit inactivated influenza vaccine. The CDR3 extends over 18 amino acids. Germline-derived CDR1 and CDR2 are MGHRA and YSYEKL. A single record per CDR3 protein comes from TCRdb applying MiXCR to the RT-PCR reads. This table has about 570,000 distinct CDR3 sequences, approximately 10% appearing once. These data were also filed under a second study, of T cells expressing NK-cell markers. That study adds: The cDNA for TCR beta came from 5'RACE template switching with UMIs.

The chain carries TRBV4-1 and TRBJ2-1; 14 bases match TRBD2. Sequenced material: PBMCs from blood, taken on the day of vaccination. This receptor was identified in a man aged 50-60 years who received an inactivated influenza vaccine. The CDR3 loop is CASSQEGGLAGAFNEKFF. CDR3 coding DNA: TGCGCCAGCAGCCAAGAGGGGGGACTAGCGGGAGCATTTAATGAGAAGTTCTTC.